This T cell receptor (beta chain) was observed in a study of CD8 T cells in Susac syndrome. RNA totalling about 0.45 to 1 ug underwent reverse transcription with random hexamers. TCRdb reanalysed the immunoSEQ multiplex PCR reads using MiXCR and keeps one entry per CDR3 protein. This table has 56,000 or so distinct CDR3 sequences, about 95% appearing once. CDR1 is GTSNPN, CDR2 SVGIG, per germline (reference sequence). V was shortened by 8 bases and J by 0 bases, with 14 bases between the two germline ends. The CDR3 is 14 amino acids. This receptor was taken from a human donor with Susac syndrome. The source material was CD8+ T cells from PBMCs. The chain employs TRBV30 and TRBJ1-3; no clear D gene. CDR3 nucleotide sequence: TGTGCCCGAAAGACTGTGAGCTCTGGAAACACCATATATTTT. Translating gives CARKTVSSGNTIYF.